Presented here are 21 T cell receptor beta chains from one specimen sequenced in a study of blood T cell repertoires in COVID-19. Using immunoSEQ multiplex PCR, the repertoire was profiled, and TCRdb retains in-frame clones only, with some absent. The data show about 190,000 clones, about 75% seen once. Source material: peripheral blood. The receptors derive from a woman between 65 and 79 years old with acute or convalescent COVID-19.

The J gene is TRBJ2-5, the V gene TRBV3-1 (or the pseudogene TRBV3-2), with TRBD2 matching 12 bases. Trimming cost V 0 bases and J 13 bases; bases outside gene matches: 9. The germline V gene has CDR1 LGHDT and CDR2 YNNKEL (reference sequence). The length of the CDR3 is 15 residues. CDR3 protein: CASSQESLAGGKAYF. The CDR3 DNA is TGTGCCAGCAGCCAAGAATCCCTAGCGGGAGGGAAAGCGTACTTC.

This chain connects TRBV10-1 to TRBJ2-2, with a possible D match to TRBD2 (6 bases). Trimming removed 5 bases at V and 7 bases at J, with 11 bases between. Germline V gene sequence: CDR1 WNHNN, CDR2 SYGVQD (reference sequence). The CDR3 consists of 13 residues. CDR3 sequence: CASSQREHGELFF. As DNA, the CDR3 is TGCGCCAGCAGTCAACGGGAGCACGGGGAGCTGTTTTTT.

The sample holds a few counts of this clone. This chain links TRBV24-1 with TRBJ1-5, with a tentative D call TRBD1 (5 bases). The CDR3 covers 15 residues. CDR1 is KGHDR, CDR2 SFDVKD, per germline. The V end lost 10 bases, the J end lost 0 bases, and 15 bases lay between the germline ends. The CDR3 here is CATQGGTDSNQPQHF. For the CDR3, the DNA is TGTGCCACGCAGGGTGGAACGGATAGCAATCAGCCCCAGCATTTT.

The rearrangement uses TRBV2 and TRBJ2-5; 7 bases match TRBD2. Trimming at V came to 6 bases and at J to 4 bases, leaving 5 bases not matched to a gene. The CDR3 totals 13 residues. Germline V gives CDR1 SNHLY, CDR2 FYNNEI. The DNA for the CDR3 is TGTGCCAGCAGGGAGGGAGGGCGAGAGACCCAGTACTTC. This encodes CASREGGRETQYF.

The chain couples TRBV9 to TRBJ1-6; D is perhaps TRBD1 (6 bases). CDR3 size: 16 residues. Trimming pared 4 bases from V and 10 bases from J, leaving 21 bases between. Germline V gives CDR1 SGDLS, CDR2 YYNGEE. The CDR3 DNA follows: TGTGCCAGCAGCTTAGGACAACAGGGTCGCGGCTCACCCCTCCACTTT. Amino acids: CASSLGQQGRGSPLHF.

The chain uses TRBV11-1 and TRBJ2-5; possible D gene TRBD1, 5 bases. Germline V lookup: CDR1 SGHAT, CDR2 FQDESV (reference sequence). The V end lost 5 bases, the J end lost 3 bases, and 19 bases lay between the germline ends. The CDR3 consists of 16 residues. The CDR3 DNA sequence: TGTGCCAGCAGCCCCAGAAGGGGTCCAGAAGAAGAGACCCAGTACTTC. Translation: CASSPRRGPEEETQYF.

The chain carries TRBV24-1 and TRBJ2-2, with TRBD1 matching 8 bases. With 1 base clipped from V and 5 bases from J, the junction kept 5 bases outside the gene matches. Germline CDR1 reads KGHDR; CDR2 reads SFDVKD. The CDR3 covers 16 residues. In nucleotides, the CDR3 is TGTGCCACCAGTGATTTCGACAGGGGAGGAACCGGGGAGCTGTTTTTT. Amino acid sequence: CATSDFDRGGTGELFF.

The J gene is TRBJ1-6, the V gene TRBV5-1; TRBD1 agrees at 7 bases. The CDR3 loop spans 15 amino acids. J was trimmed by 10 bases and V by 3 bases; bases with no gene match: 10. Per the germline V gene, CDR1 is SGHRS and CDR2 is YFSETQ. CDR3 in amino acids: CASSSITGEGSPLHF. In DNA form, the CDR3 reads TGCGCCAGCAGCTCCATTACAGGGGAAGGATCACCCCTCCACTTT.

The chain combines TRBV11-2 with TRBJ2-7; TRBD2 matches 7 bases. J gave up 2 bases and V 3 bases, and 10 bases lay outside the gene matches. The CDR3 sequence is 16 residues long. Germline loops: CDR1 SGHAT, CDR2 FQNNGV. This CDR3 reads CASSLRSLADTYEQYF. The CDR3, as DNA: TGTGCCAGCAGCTTGCGGTCGCTAGCGGATACCTACGAGCAGTACTTC.

This clone was detected only a few times. The chain links TRBV2 to TRBJ1-4; D may be TRBD1 (5 bases). Trimming cost V 3 bases and J 0 bases, with 8 bases left between them. This CDR3 has 15 amino acids. CDR1 and CDR2 (germline): SNHLY, FYNNEI. The CDR3 DNA reads TGTGCCAGCAGTGAGGGGCCTGCAACTAATGAAAAACTGTTTTTT. It codes for CASSEGPATNEKLFF.

This clone appeared once. The chain has TRBV7-8 and TRBJ2-1, with D perhaps matching TRBD2 (5 bases). Trimming pared 5 bases from V and 2 bases from J, leaving 22 bases between. This CDR3 spans 18 amino acids. Germline CDR1 and CDR2: SGHVS and FQNEAQ. CDR3 sequence: CASSHRRALAGTYNEQFF. Here the CDR3 DNA reads TGTGCCAGCAGCCACCGCCGGGCCCTTGCGGGCACCTACAATGAGCAGTTCTTC.

The chain links TRBV18 to TRBJ1-3; D is perhaps TRBD1 (5 bases). CDR3 length: 17 residues. Trimming removed 1 base at V and 0 bases at J, with 13 bases between. Germline loops: CDR1 KGHSH, CDR2 LQKENI. The CDR3 loop reads CASSPQPGISSGNTIYF. CDR3 DNA sequence: TGTGCCAGCTCACCACAGCCAGGGATCAGCTCTGGAAACACCATATATTTT.

The chain joins TRBV7-9 to TRBJ2-1; 7 positions agree with TRBD2. Germline CDR1 is SEHNR and CDR2 is FQNEAQ (reference sequence). CDR3 length: 17 amino acids. Trimming at V came to 5 bases and at J to 5 bases, leaving 15 bases not matched to a gene. The chain's CDR3 is CASSRGWGSGSNNEQFF. As DNA, the CDR3 is TGTGCCAGCAGCCGGGGTTGGGGTAGCGGGTCAAACAATGAGCAGTTCTTC.

The J gene is TRBJ2-1, the V gene TRBV5-6; no firm D call. The V end lost 4 bases, the J end lost 5 bases, and 4 bases lay between the germline ends. The CDR3 extends over 11 amino acids. CDR1 and CDR2 from the germline V gene are SGHDT and YYEEEE. CDR3 DNA sequence: TGTGCCAGCAGCAGCGACAATGAGCAGTTCTTC. Encoded protein: CASSSDNEQFF.

The chain uses TRBV30 and TRBJ1-2; 7 nucleotides line up with TRBD1. J gave up 6 bases and V 2 bases, and 9 bases lay outside the gene matches. Germline V CDR1 and CDR2: GTSNPN, SVGIG (reference sequence). The CDR3 spans 14 residues. This CDR3 reads CAWSTAPGGDGYTF. In DNA, the CDR3 is TGTGCCTGGAGTACGGCGCCAGGGGGAGATGGCTACACCTTC. Full variable domain (remainder filled in from reference TRBV30 and TRBJ1-2): SQTIHQWPATLVQPVGSPLSLECTVEGTSNPNLYWYRQAAGRGLQLLFYSVGIGQISSEVPQNLSASRPQDRQFILSSKKLLLSDSGFYLCAWSTAPGGDGYTFGSGTRLTVV.

This chain joins TRBV30 and TRBJ1-1; D remains ambiguous. Looked up from germline, CDR1 is GTSNPN and CDR2 is SVGIG (reference sequence). V was clipped by 2 bases and J by 4 bases, with 8 bases between them. The length of the CDR3 is 12 residues. CDR3 loop: CAWSRGTTEAFF. CDR3 nucleotide sequence: TGTGCCTGGAGTCGGGGTACCACTGAAGCTTTCTTT. The variable domain in full, with the rest retrieved from reference TRBV30 and TRBJ1-1, is SQTIHQWPATLVQPVGSPLSLECTVEGTSNPNLYWYRQAAGRGLQLLFYSVGIGQISSEVPQNLSASRPQDRQFILSSKKLLLSDSGFYLCAWSRGTTEAFFGQGTRLTVV.

The V and J genes are TRBV5-4 and TRBJ2-1, with a weak D call TRBD1 (5 bases). CDR3 length: 12 amino acids. Per the germline V gene, CDR1 is SGHNT and CDR2 is YYREEE (reference sequence). V was trimmed by 0 bases and J by 9 bases, leaving 7 bases between them. CDR3 in amino acids: CASSLEGPEQFF. In nucleotides, the CDR3 is TGTGCCAGCAGCTTGGAGGGGCCTGAGCAGTTCTTC.

This clone occurred a few times. V and J are TRBV19 and TRBJ2-5; 9 nucleotides align to TRBD1. After removal of 4 bases from V and 5 bases from J, the junction contained 2 bases not matched to a gene. The germline gives CDR1 LNHDA, CDR2 SQIVND (reference sequence). The CDR3 is 13 residues long. The CDR3 here is CASSRGQGETQYF. The CDR3 nucleotides are TGTGCCAGTAGTAGGGGACAGGGTGAGACCCAGTACTTC.

The chain employs TRBV6-6 and TRBJ1-1; no definite D call. CDR1 and CDR2 from the germline V gene are MNHNY and SVGAGI (reference sequence). The CDR3 runs to 16 residues. Trimming left V 6 bases short and J 4 bases short, with 21 bases between. CDR3 bases: TGTGCCAGCAGCCTAAGGCCCCCCGGTTCGGGCACTGAAGCTTTCTTT. Translated: CASSLRPPGSGTEAFF.

The chain has TRBV6-1 and TRBJ2-3; the D is unclear. This CDR3 is 14 amino acids long. Germline values: CDR1 MNHNS, CDR2 SASEGT. V lost 0 bases and J lost 4, with 8 bases in between. In DNA, the CDR3 is TGTGCCAGCAGTGAAGCGGGCTACCCAGATACGCAGTATTTT. Protein product: CASSEAGYPDTQYF.

The chain recombines TRBV5-5 with TRBJ2-7; 7 bases align to TRBD1. From germline, CDR1 is SGHKS and CDR2 YYEKEE (reference sequence). CDR3 length equals 18 residues. The V segment lost 0 bases and the J segment 1 base; nucleotides outside the gene matches: 13. CDR3 in DNA: TGTGCCAGCAGCTTGGGGCCCTTACTCCGGGACAGATCCTACGAGCAGTACTTC. This translates into CASSLGPLLRDRSYEQYF.